This T cell receptor (beta chain) was recorded in a study of blood T cells in healthy people across ages. For this clonotype: As yet, its antigen is unknown.

Alongside a J-beta primer mix, a sample-barcoded 5' primer served in a second PCR lasting roughly 7 to 11 cycles. Through a template-switch adaptor with 12 random nucleotides, each cDNA molecule received a tag. Via MiXCR, TCRdb re-called the 5' RACE reads, giving one row per CDR3 protein. Here the sample spans 1,800,000 or so distinct CDR3 sequences, approximately 40% being singletons. The study's findings and limits: Long-lived donors carried more naive CD4+ cells and greater diversity than aged donors. Strong correlation was found linking TCR beta diversity to naive T cell percentage. Age advanced and TCR beta diversity per million T cells fell, roughly linearly.

The sequenced sample was blood. The TCR sequence derives from a human donor in good health.

The CDR3 protein is CASSLRAGSREQYF. CDR3 nucleotide sequence: TGTGCCAGCAGCTTGAGGGCTGGGTCGCGCGAGCAGTACTTC. V is TRBV5-6 and J is TRBJ2-7, with D unclear. The CDR3 runs 14 residues. Trimming removed 1 base at V and 6 bases at J, with 14 bases between. Germline V gene sequence: CDR1 SGHDT, CDR2 YYEEEE.